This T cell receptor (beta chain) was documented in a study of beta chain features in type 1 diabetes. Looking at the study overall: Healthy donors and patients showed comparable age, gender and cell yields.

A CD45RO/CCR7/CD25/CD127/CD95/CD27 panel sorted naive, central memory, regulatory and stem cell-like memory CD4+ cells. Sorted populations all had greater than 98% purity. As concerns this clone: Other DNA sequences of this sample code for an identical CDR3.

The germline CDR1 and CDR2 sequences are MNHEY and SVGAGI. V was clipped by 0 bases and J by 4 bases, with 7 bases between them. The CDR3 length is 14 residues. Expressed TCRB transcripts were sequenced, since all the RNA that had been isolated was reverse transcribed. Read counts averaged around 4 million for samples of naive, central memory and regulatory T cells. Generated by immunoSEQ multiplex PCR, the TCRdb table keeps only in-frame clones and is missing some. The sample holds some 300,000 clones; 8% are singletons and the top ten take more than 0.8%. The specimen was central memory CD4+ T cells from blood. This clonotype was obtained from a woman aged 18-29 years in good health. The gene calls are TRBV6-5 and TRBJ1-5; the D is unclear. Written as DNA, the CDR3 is TGTGCCAGCAGTTACTCAGGGCAGAATCAGCCCCAGCATTTT. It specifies CASSYSGQNQPQHF.